This TCR beta chain originates from a study of monozygotic twins with inflammatory bowel disease. The template was total RNA from whole blood, with no T cell sorting. Each UMI harboured a 6-nucleotide sample barcode and was appended via template switching. Each of TCRalpha and TCRbeta cDNA went through two nested PCRs, lasting roughly 15 and 9 cycles. TCRdb processed the 5' RACE reads again and assigns one entry to each CDR3 protein, with no DNA. In total, the table holds 350,000 to 500,000 distinct CDR3 sequences. Input material: blood. The receptor was derived from a human donor with ulcerative colitis or Crohn's disease, or a healthy co-twin of an affected twin (not recorded which).

The CDR3 protein is CASSTRALNTDTQYF. J is TRBJ2-3 and V is TRBV7-9; the TCRdb call, TRBD2, lacks DNA for checking. This CDR3 region has 15 residues. Germline CDR1 reads SEHNR; CDR2 reads FQNEAQ (reference sequence).